These 14 T cell receptor beta chains originate from one sample sequenced in a study of beta chain features in type 1 diabetes. The whole isolated RNA underwent reverse transcription, so sequencing captured expressed TCRB transcripts. TCRdb's table, derived via immunoSEQ multiplex PCR, lists solely in-frame clones and lacks some. This sample has around 300,000 clones, with about 11% found just once. The sample consisted of naive CD4+ T cells from blood. All receptors come from a woman aged 25-40 years in good health.

In this sample, this clone turned up a few times. This chain links TRBV5-1 with TRBJ2-1; 8 bases align to TRBD2. CDR1 is SGHRS and CDR2 is YFSETQ in the germline V gene. Losses at the gene ends were 5 bases for V and 2 bases for J; bases not matched to a gene: 6. The CDR3 is 15 amino acids. The CDR3 loop is CASSWTSPTYNEQFF. The CDR3 DNA reads as TGCGCCAGCAGTTGGACTAGCCCCACCTACAATGAGCAGTTCTTC.

The rearrangement links TRBV4-3 to TRBJ2-5; D is ambiguous. V lost 0 bases, J lost 5 bases, and 10 bases lay in between. The CDR3 contains 14 residues. CDR1 and CDR2 from the germline V gene are LGHNA and YSLEER. CDR3 DNA: TGCGCCAGCAGCCAAGACGCTAGGCGGGAGACCCAGTACTTC. Protein sequence: CASSQDARRETQYF.

The CDR3 protein is CAGQGDNEQFF. In DNA form, the CDR3 reads TGTGCCGGACAGGGTGACAATGAGCAGTTCTTC. This chain links TRBV28 with TRBJ2-1; TRBD1 matches 8 bases. In germline, CDR1 is MDHEN, CDR2 SYDVKM. After removal of 11 bases from V and 5 bases from J, the junction contained 2 bases not matched to a gene. This CDR3 has 11 amino acids.

The chain is built from TRBV18 and TRBJ2-7; 10 bases fit TRBD2. Losses at the gene ends were 6 bases for V and 2 bases for J; bases not matched to a gene: 7. The CDR3 is 15 residues long. Germline V CDR1 and CDR2: KGHSH, LQKENI. The CDR3 DNA reads as TGTGCCAGCTCCCCTAGCGGGAGTTCCGCCTACGAGCAGTACTTC. Protein product: CASSPSGSSAYEQYF.

This clone was observed a few times. The rearrangement joins TRBV7-9 to TRBJ2-7; 11 bases match TRBD2. The CDR3 has 18 residues. Losses at the gene ends were 0 bases for V and 0 bases for J; bases not matched to a gene: 7. Germline assignment: CDR1 SEHNR and CDR2 FQNEAQ (reference sequence). CDR3 sequence reads: CASSLAGNSGRVSYEQYF. For the CDR3, the DNA is TGTGCCAGCAGCTTAGCCGGGAATAGCGGGAGGGTCTCCTACGAGCAGTACTTC.

The gene calls are TRBV18 and TRBJ1-1; a weak D match, TRBD1 (5 bases). Germline V CDR1 and CDR2: KGHSH, LQKENI. The V end lost 2 bases, the J end lost 4 bases, and 14 bases lay between the germline ends. The CDR3 length is 15 residues. CDR3 loop: CASSPSGSFGTEAFF. Written as DNA, the CDR3 is TGTGCCAGCTCACCATCAGGGTCGTTTGGCACTGAAGCTTTCTTT.

The rearrangement links TRBV21-1 to TRBJ2-5; TRBD1, the table's D call, lacks a check against the DNA. TRBV21-1 is flagged as a pseudogene. The CDR3 has 12 residues. Written as DNA, the CDR3 is TGTGCCAGCAGCGTCAGGGGGGAGACCCAGTACTTC. Encoded protein: CASSVRGETQYF.

A few counts support this clone. The J gene is TRBJ2-7, the V gene TRBV4-2, with unresolved D. Germline CDR1 reads LGHNA; CDR2 reads YNFKEQ. V was cut by 0 bases and J by 2 bases, with 17 bases left in between. CDR3 length: 17 amino acids. The CDR3 nucleotides are TGTGCCAGCAGCCAAGAGGAGATTCGAACTACACCCTACGAGCAGTACTTC. It specifies CASSQEEIRTTPYEQYF.

With respect to this clone: This CDR3 is also generated by other DNA sequences in the sample. The chain carries TRBV7-3 and TRBJ2-3; the D is unclear. The germline V gene encodes CDR1 SGHTA and CDR2 FQGTGA. V was pared by 5 bases and J by 1 base, with 4 bases between. This CDR3 is 12 amino acids long. The CDR3 DNA reads TGTGCCAGCAGCCCGGGCACAGATACGCAGTATTTT. Translated, it gives CASSPGTDTQYF.

The sample holds a few counts of this clone. This chain joins TRBV9 and TRBJ2-7; D might be TRBD2 (5 bases). Trimming stripped 3 bases from V and 5 bases from J, with 15 bases between. The CDR3 is 14 residues long. Germline CDR1 is SGDLS and CDR2 is YYNGEE. DNA of the CDR3: TGTGCCAGCAGCGCCTCAAAGAGCGGCCACGAGCAGTACTTC. This gives the protein CASSASKSGHEQYF.

This clone was found a few times. This rearrangement joins TRBV15 to TRBJ2-5; TRBD1 might be the D (6 bases). This CDR3 is built from 15 residues. Trimming pared 5 bases from V and 2 bases from J, leaving 15 bases between. Germline V gives CDR1 LNHNV, CDR2 YYDKDF (reference sequence). Written as DNA, the CDR3 is TGTGCCACCAGCCCTCGAGGGACATTGCAAGAGACCCAGTACTTC. Protein: CATSPRGTLQETQYF.

The genes are TRBV7-9 and TRBJ2-1; 12 bases map to TRBD2. Per germline, CDR1 SEHNR and CDR2 FQNEAQ (reference sequence). V gave up 5 bases and J gave up 2 bases; unmatched junction bases: 4. The CDR3 length is 16 residues. CDR3 DNA sequence: TGTGCCAGCAGCGTCGGACTAGCGGGGCCCTACAATGAGCAGTTCTTC. Translation: CASSVGLAGPYNEQFF.

The chain joins TRBV27 to TRBJ2-3; TRBD2 matches at 11 bases. This CDR3 region has 17 residues. V lost 3 bases to trimming and J lost 0 bases; unmatched junction nucleotides: 5. Germline V gives CDR1 MNHEY, CDR2 SMNVEV (reference sequence). CDR3 DNA sequence: TGTGCCAGCAGTTTCTTGGGACTAGCGGATAGCACAGATACGCAGTATTTT. As protein: CASSFLGLADSTDTQYF.

There are a few counts of this clone. The chain recombines TRBV2 with TRBJ2-7; D not certain. Germline V gene sequence: CDR1 SNHLY, CDR2 FYNNEI. This CDR3 spans 14 amino acids. V gave up 7 bases and J gave up 2 bases, with 15 bases separating them. CDR3 loop: CASTPGRTTYEQYF. The CDR3 bases are TGTGCCAGCACCCCTGGCAGAACCACCTACGAGCAGTACTTC.